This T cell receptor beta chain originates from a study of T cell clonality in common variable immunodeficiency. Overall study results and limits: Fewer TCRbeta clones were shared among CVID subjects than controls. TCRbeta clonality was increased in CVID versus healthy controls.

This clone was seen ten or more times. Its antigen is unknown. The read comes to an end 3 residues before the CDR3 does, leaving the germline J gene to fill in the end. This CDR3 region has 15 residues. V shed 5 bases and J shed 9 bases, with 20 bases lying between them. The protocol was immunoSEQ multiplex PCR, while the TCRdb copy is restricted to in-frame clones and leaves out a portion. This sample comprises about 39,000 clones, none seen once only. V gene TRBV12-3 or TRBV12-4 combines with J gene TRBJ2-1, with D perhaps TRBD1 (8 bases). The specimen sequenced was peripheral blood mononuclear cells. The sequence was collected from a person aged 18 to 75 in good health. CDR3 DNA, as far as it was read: TGTGCCAGCAGTGGTACAGGACAGGGCGGGAGTGAG. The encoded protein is CASSGTGQGGSE. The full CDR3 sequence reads CASSGTGQGGSEQFF.